This section outlines one T cell receptor (beta chain) sequence together with its context. Antigen specificity is unknown. The CDR3 sequence is 16 residues long. Germline CDR1 reads SGHKS; CDR2 reads YYEKEE (reference sequence). V was clipped by 3 bases and J by 3 bases; unmatched bases: 9. Data came from immunoSEQ multiplex PCR; TCRdb stores just in-frame clones and leaves some out. The table lists some 130,000 clones, around 90% of them singletons. The record originates from a study of T cell responses to AZD1222 COVID-19 vaccine. General study results and limits: The donor group comprised mostly white British people and more females; the analysis possibly underestimated clonal diversity.

Material: peripheral blood, obtained on day 0 of MenACWY control vaccination. The genes are TRBV5-5 and TRBJ2-3; TRBD1 aligns across 8 bases. The clonotype originates from an adult in good health. The CDR3 region has the DNA TGTGCCAGCAGCTCCCCCCGGACAGGGAATACAGATACGCAGTATTTT. It specifies CASSSPRTGNTDTQYF.